This entry lists 30 T cell receptor beta chains sequenced from one sample in a study of cytomegalovirus exposure and HLA in healthy donors. Data came from immunoSEQ multiplex PCR; TCRdb stores just in-frame clones and leaves some out. The sample includes roughly 75,000 clones, about 82% seen only once; the top ten take 3%. Sequences were obtained from PBMCs. The receptors stem from a man under 40 in good health and CMV-seronegative.

The rearrangement links TRBV11-1 to TRBJ2-7; D is possibly TRBD2 (6 bases). CDR1 is SGHAT and CDR2 is FQDESV in the germline V gene (reference sequence). The germline V and J ends were trimmed by 0 bases and 2 bases, with 14 bases remaining between them. The CDR3 extends over 16 amino acids. CDR3 sequence (DNA): TGTGCCAGCAGCTTAGCGCTGCCGGGGAGGACCTACGAGCAGTACTTC. Amino acids: CASSLALPGRTYEQYF.

This clone occurred once. This sequence joins TRBV27 and TRBJ1-1; the D is unclear. The V and J ends lost 4 bases and 5 bases respectively, with 17 bases between them. The CDR3 has 15 residues. Germline loops: CDR1 MNHEY, CDR2 SMNVEV (reference sequence). CDR3 sequence: CASSSTTGVLTEAFF. The CDR3 nucleotides read TGTGCCAGCAGTTCCACAACCGGGGTATTGACTGAAGCTTTCTTT.

This chain links TRBV6-5 with TRBJ2-5, with D perhaps TRBD2 (6 bases). CDR3 length: 14 amino acids. Germline-derived CDR1 and CDR2 are MNHEY and SVGAGI. Trimming pared 3 bases from V and 5 bases from J, leaving 13 bases between. The CDR3 sequence: CASSYWGVGETQYF. CDR3 sequence (DNA): TGTGCCAGCAGTTATTGGGGGGTGGGGGAGACCCAGTACTTC.

The chain is built from TRBV25-1 and TRBJ1-4; D not certain. V gave up 6 bases and J gave up 6 bases, with 14 bases separating them. Per germline, CDR1 MGHDK and CDR2 SYGVNS. The CDR3 contains 14 residues. This CDR3 is CASSGVPVDEKLFF. As DNA, the CDR3 is TGTGCCAGCAGCGGAGTCCCGGTGGATGAAAAACTGTTTTTT. The whole variable domain, remainder taken from reference TRBV25-1 and TRBJ1-4, is EADIYQTPRYLVIGTGKKITLECSQTMGHDKMYWYQQDPGMELHLIHYSYGVNSTEKGDLSSESTVSRIRTEHFPLTLESARPSHTSQYLCASSGVPVDEKLFFGSGTQLSVL.

In nucleotides, the CDR3 is TGTGCCAGCAGCCACCACCTAGGGGCACAGGGGGACACCGGGGAGCTGTTTTTT. Amino acid sequence: CASSHHLGAQGDTGELFF. The chain links TRBV4-2 to TRBJ2-2, with 8 nucleotides matching TRBD1. CDR3 size: 18 residues. Germline CDR1 is LGHNA and CDR2 is YNFKEQ. V lost 3 bases and J lost 3; bases outside the gene matches: 12.

The chain links TRBV5-1 to TRBJ2-1; D may be TRBD2 (5 bases). Trimming took 3 bases from V and 4 from J, leaving 17 bases between them. This CDR3 has 16 amino acids. The germline CDR1 and CDR2 sequences are SGHRS and YFSETQ. The CDR3: CASSWISTTQYNEQFF. The CDR3 DNA reads TGCGCCAGCAGCTGGATTTCGACTACGCAGTACAATGAGCAGTTCTTC.

The chain is built from TRBV5-6 and TRBJ2-5; weak D call: TRBD2 (6 bases). The CDR3 totals 12 residues. CDR1 is SGHDT and CDR2 is YYEEEE in the germline V gene. Trimming shortened V by 0 bases and J by 7 bases, and 7 bases separated the two germline ends. CDR3 protein: CASSLGAGTQYF. CDR3 nucleotide sequence: TGTGCCAGCAGCTTGGGAGCGGGGACCCAGTACTTC.

The chain uses TRBV14 and TRBJ2-3; tentative D call: TRBD2 (5 bases). Germline V gene lookup returns CDR1 SGHDN and CDR2 FVKESK. CDR3 length: 15 residues. V was clipped by 6 bases and J by 0 bases, with 13 bases between them. This CDR3 is CASRTTRSSTDTQYF. The CDR3 DNA reads as TGTGCCAGCAGGACTACTAGATCTAGCACAGATACGCAGTATTTT.

The V call is TRBV7-3, the J call TRBJ2-1, with TRBD1 matching over 9 bases. J was trimmed by 7 bases and V by 5 bases; bases with no gene match: 6. This CDR3 contains 14 residues. Germline lookup yields CDR1 SGHTA and CDR2 FQGTGA. CDR3: CASSKTGGGNEQFF. CDR3 nucleotide sequence: TGTGCCAGCAGCAAGACAGGGGGGGGTAATGAGCAGTTCTTC. Supplemented by reference TRBV7-3 and TRBJ2-1, the full variable domain reads GAGVSQTPSNKVTEKGKYVELRCDPISGHTALYWYRQSLGQGPEFLIYFQGTGAADDSGLPNDRFFAVRPEGSVSTLKIQRTERGDSAVYLCASSKTGGGNEQFFGPGTRLTVL.

This rearrangement joins TRBV6-1 to TRBJ2-3; TRBD1 agrees at 9 bases. Germline loops: CDR1 MNHNS, CDR2 SASEGT. J lost 2 bases, V lost 4 bases, and 7 bases had no gene match. The CDR3 is 16 amino acids. CDR3 in DNA: TGTGCCAGCAGTGTTTCCGGACAGGGGTTCACAGATACGCAGTATTTT. This encodes CASSVSGQGFTDTQYF.

The genes are TRBV2 and TRBJ2-3; a weak D match, TRBD2 (5 bases). V was pared by 5 bases and J by 0 bases, with 9 bases between. The length of the CDR3 is 14 residues. Germline assignment: CDR1 SNHLY and CDR2 FYNNEI. As DNA, the CDR3 is TGTGCCAGCAGTAGAGGCGGGAGCACAGATACGCAGTATTTT. It translates to CASSRGGSTDTQYF.

This clone was observed a single time. J is TRBJ2-1 and V is TRBV4-3; weak D call: TRBD1 (6 bases). The V end lost 4 bases, the J end lost 7 bases, and 14 bases lay between the germline ends. The CDR3 totals 14 residues. CDR1 and CDR2 from the germline V gene are LGHNA and YSLEER. The chain's CDR3 is CASSPHSQGNEQFF. In nucleotides, the CDR3 is TGCGCCAGCAGCCCTCACTCACAGGGAAATGAGCAGTTCTTC.

The V call is TRBV5-1, the J call TRBJ2-5; no clear D. Germline CDR1 SGHRS, CDR2 YFSETQ. CDR3 length: 11 amino acids. The V end lost 4 bases, the J end lost 2 bases, and 3 bases lay between the germline ends. The CDR3 bases are TGCGCCAGCAGCACACAAGAGACCCAGTACTTC. The encoded protein is CASSTQETQYF.

The chain uses TRBV11-3 and TRBJ1-5; D is uncertain. Germline CDR1 is SGHNT and CDR2 is YENEEA. The CDR3 contains 16 residues. V was clipped by 2 bases and J by 6 bases, with 17 bases between them. In nucleotides, the CDR3 is TGTGCCAGCAGCTTAATCCTAGAGGAGGCGGGTCAGCCCCAGCATTTT. Encoded protein: CASSLILEEAGQPQHF.

CDR3: CSVEGSGSTDTQYF. The CDR3 DNA sequence: TGCAGCGTTGAGGGTAGCGGTAGCACAGATACGCAGTATTTT. This chain connects TRBV29-1 to TRBJ2-3; a weak D match, TRBD2 (6 bases). Germline CDR1 reads SQVTM; CDR2 reads ANQGSEA. Trimming took 3 bases from V and 0 from J, leaving 10 bases between them. The CDR3 extends over 14 amino acids.

This rearrangement joins TRBV5-1 to TRBJ1-1; D uncertain. Trimming removed 2 bases from V and 1 base from J, with 12 bases in between. The germline gives CDR1 SGHRS, CDR2 YFSETQ. This CDR3 contains 15 residues. Written as DNA, the CDR3 is TGCGCCAGCAGCTTCTTGTGGGCGGGGAACACTGAAGCTTTCTTT. Translation: CASSFLWAGNTEAFF.

The rearrangement links TRBV5-3 to TRBJ2-5, with TRBD2 matching over 8 bases. TRBV5-3 is marked as an open reading frame, function uncertain. The CDR3 runs to 15 residues. V gave up 2 bases and J gave up 1 base; unmatched junction bases: 4. Here the CDR3 reads CARSLIAGFQETQYF. CDR3 nucleotides: TGTGCCAGAAGCTTAATAGCGGGATTCCAAGAGACCCAGTACTTC.

This sequence joins TRBV9 and TRBJ1-5; D unresolved. This CDR3 is 14 amino acids long. Germline V gene lookup returns CDR1 SGDLS and CDR2 YYNGEE. Trimming removed 0 bases at V and 9 bases at J, with 13 bases between. Here the CDR3 reads CASSVGSQARPQHF. The CDR3 DNA follows: TGTGCCAGCAGCGTAGGTAGCCAAGCCCGGCCCCAGCATTTT.

This sequence joins TRBV15 and TRBJ2-1; D remains unclear. The V end was cut by 0 bases, the J end by 5 bases, with 8 bases between. This CDR3 region has 14 residues. Per the germline V gene, CDR1 is LNHNV and CDR2 is YYDKDF (reference sequence). CDR3 region: CATSRDAADNEQFF. The CDR3 coding sequence is TGTGCCACCAGCAGAGATGCGGCGGACAATGAGCAGTTCTTC.

This clone was detected only once. This chain connects TRBV10-1 to TRBJ2-7; TRBD1 matches 7 bases. V was clipped by 10 bases and J by 3 bases; unmatched bases: 18. Germline CDR1 WNHNN, CDR2 SYGVQD (reference sequence). The CDR3 is 16 residues long. CDR3 sequence: CAINRTGTEEYYEQYV. The DNA of the CDR3 is TGCGCCATAAACCGCACCGGGACAGAAGAATACTACGAGCAGTACGTC.

This chain links TRBV4-1 with TRBJ2-1; D uncertain. The CDR3 contains 16 residues. The V gene lost 1 base and the J gene lost 3 bases, with 13 bases spanning the gap. The germline CDR1 and CDR2 sequences are MGHRA and YSYEKL. The CDR3 loop is CASSQVGTVNYNEQFF. The CDR3 DNA follows: TGCGCCAGCAGCCAAGTGGGCACAGTAAACTACAATGAGCAGTTCTTC.

The chain links TRBV5-6 to TRBJ2-3; 7 nucleotides line up with TRBD2. Germline CDR1 is SGHDT and CDR2 is YYEEEE. V shed 1 base, J shed 2 bases, and the junction held 13 bases outside the gene matches. The CDR3 is 18 amino acids. CDR3 nucleotide sequence: TGTGCCAGCAGCTTGAGTTGGCTCCGGGAGGAAAACACAGATACGCAGTATTTT. Translated: CASSLSWLREENTDTQYF.

This chain links TRBV9 with TRBJ2-7; 8 bases fit TRBD1. This CDR3 contains 16 residues. CDR1 and CDR2 from the germline V gene are SGDLS and YYNGEE. J lost 5 bases, V lost 0 bases, and 10 bases had no gene match. Written as DNA, the CDR3 is TGTGCCAGCAGCGTAGAGTCCGGACAGGGCAACGACGAGCAGTACTTC. Amino acids: CASSVESGQGNDEQYF. Variable domain in full (rest from reference TRBV9 and TRBJ2-7): DSGVTQTPKHLITATGQRVTLRCSPRSGDLSVYWYQQSLDQGLQFLIQYYNGEERAKGNILERFSAQQFPDLHSELNLSSLELGDSALYFCASSVESGQGNDEQYFGPGTRLTVT.

The CDR3 region is CAAGGKYKTSATDTQYF. The DNA of the CDR3 is TGTGCCGCAGGGGGGAAATACAAGACTAGCGCCACAGATACGCAGTATTTT. The chain employs TRBV10-3 and TRBJ2-3, with D tentatively TRBD2 (8 bases). Germline CDR1 ENHRY, CDR2 SYGVKD. Trimming stripped 11 bases from V and 2 bases from J, with 26 bases between. The CDR3 consists of 17 residues.

A few counts support this clone. The V call is TRBV18, the J call TRBJ1-5; 7 bases map to TRBD1. The CDR3 length is 20 residues. V dropped 10 bases and J dropped 6; count of bases not matched to a gene: 30. Germline V gene sequence: CDR1 KGHSH, CDR2 LQKENI. The CDR3 sequence: CATSRGTQGSRLGECQPQHF. The CDR3 DNA sequence: TGTGCCACCTCGAGGGGAACACAGGGGAGCAGGTTAGGGGAGTGTCAGCCCCAGCATTTT.

The chain carries TRBV6-5 and TRBJ2-2; the D is unclear. This CDR3 region has 15 residues. Trimming removed 2 bases from V and 0 bases from J, with 7 bases in between. Germline V gene data show CDR1 as MNHEY and CDR2 as SVGAGI. CDR3 loop: CASSYSVSNTGELFF. The CDR3 DNA is TGTGCCAGCAGTTACAGCGTATCGAACACCGGGGAGCTGTTTTTT.

The chain carries TRBV4-2 and TRBJ2-3, with 11 nucleotides matching TRBD2. The CDR3 has 19 residues. Unmatched junction bases numbered 13, after V lost 3 bases and J lost 2 bases. In germline, CDR1 is LGHNA, CDR2 YNFKEQ. Written as DNA, the CDR3 is TGTGCCAGCAGCCAGTCCGCCATGCGGGGACTAGCGGACACAGATACGCAGTATTTT. As protein: CASSQSAMRGLADTDTQYF.

The chain uses TRBV30 and TRBJ1-1; possibly TRBD1 for D (5 bases). V was pared by 2 bases and J by 1 base, with 5 bases between. The germline V gene encodes CDR1 GTSNPN and CDR2 SVGIG (reference sequence). The CDR3 covers 12 residues. CDR3 in amino acids: CAWSQGNTEAFF. The CDR3 bases are TGTGCCTGGAGTCAGGGGAACACTGAAGCTTTCTTT.

The CDR3 reads CASSLTSFNEQYF. In DNA, the CDR3 is TGTGCCAGCAGCTTGACTAGCTTCAACGAGCAGTACTTC. The chain recombines TRBV7-6 with TRBJ2-7; 7 bases align to TRBD2. V lost 3 bases and J lost 5; bases outside the gene matches: 4. CDR1 SGHVS and CDR2 FNYEAQ come from the germline V gene. There are 13 residues in the CDR3.

This chain connects TRBV11-2 to TRBJ2-1, with D perhaps TRBD2 (7 bases). The CDR3 sequence is 16 residues long. The germline V and J ends were trimmed by 1 base and 4 bases, with 14 bases remaining between them. Germline lookup yields CDR1 SGHAT and CDR2 FQNNGV. Written as DNA, the CDR3 is TGTGCCAGCAGCTTAGGAGGGGGGGTTGTGTACAATGAGCAGTTCTTC. Its protein is CASSLGGGVVYNEQFF.